The 15 T cell receptor beta chains presented below share a single source sample, sequenced in a study of graft-versus-host responses after intestinal transplantation. The protocol was immunoSEQ multiplex PCR, while the TCRdb copy is restricted to in-frame clones and leaves out a portion. The repertoire includes 35,000 to 55,000 clones, about 93% of them detected once, and approximately 6% sits in the top ten. Sequences were derived from PBMCs, sampled approximately 740 days after a first intestinal transplant, on the day of a second. The receptors here all came from a human patient who received an intestinal transplant, so some T cells may come from the graft donor.

This clone has a single count. The rearrangement uses TRBV28 and TRBJ1-4; D remains unclear. Per germline, CDR1 MDHEN and CDR2 SYDVKM. The CDR3 contains 14 residues. Deletions cut 7 bases from V and 4 bases from J, with 13 bases between. As DNA, the CDR3 is TGTGCCAGCACCTCATCAGCACGTAATGAAAAACTGTTTTTT. Amino acids: CASTSSARNEKLFF.

V is TRBV18 and J is TRBJ2-7; possibly TRBD2 for D (5 bases). The CDR3 consists of 15 residues. The V end was cut by 0 bases, the J end by 9 bases, with 18 bases between. The V gene's germline CDR1 is KGHSH and CDR2 LQKENI. Here the CDR3 reads CASSPPRSGVLGQYF. The CDR3 DNA reads as TGTGCCAGCTCACCACCGAGGTCCGGGGTCCTTGGGCAGTACTTC.

The chain has TRBV27 and TRBJ2-1; D is unclear. Trimming removed 1 base from V and 9 bases from J, with 7 bases in between. Germline lookup yields CDR1 MNHEY and CDR2 SMNVEV (reference sequence). The CDR3 totals 12 residues. In nucleotides, the CDR3 is TGTGCCAGCAGTTTATTCGGGCGTGAGCAGTTCTTC. Amino acids: CASSLFGREQFF.

The chain combines TRBV9 with TRBJ2-3; no definite D call. The germline gives CDR1 SGDLS, CDR2 YYNGEE. V was trimmed by 1 base and J by 2 bases, leaving 8 bases between them. The CDR3 loop spans 14 amino acids. In DNA form, the CDR3 reads TGTGCCAGCAGCGTAAGACAAGACACAGATACGCAGTATTTT. Translated, it gives CASSVRQDTDTQYF.

V gene TRBV20-1 combines with J gene TRBJ1-1; perhaps TRBD1 as D (5 bases). Germline V CDR1 and CDR2: DFQATT, SNEGSKA (reference sequence). The CDR3 extends over 11 amino acids. CDR3 region: CRGGVVTEAFF. The CDR3 nucleotides read TGCAGGGGAGGGGTGGTCACTGAAGCTTTCTTT.

The chain joins TRBV19 to TRBJ2-3; D not certain. The CDR3 consists of 15 residues. Looked up from germline, CDR1 is LNHDA and CDR2 is SQIVND (reference sequence). Trimming cost V 3 bases and J 3 bases, with 13 bases left between them. This CDR3 reads CASSMLALGTDTQYF. CDR3 bases: TGTGCCAGTAGTATGCTTGCCTTGGGGACAGATACGCAGTATTTT.

This rearrangement joins TRBV12-2 to TRBJ2-1; the tabulated D call, TRBD2, remains unverified against the DNA. TRBV12-2 is annotated as a pseudogene. This CDR3 has 19 amino acids. The CDR3: CASRSLAGEGRGTYNEQFF. Here the CDR3 DNA reads TGTGCAAGTCGCTCGTTAGCGGGAGAGGGACGGGGCACCTACAATGAGCAGTTCTTC.

The chain is built from TRBV14 and TRBJ1-4; 8 nucleotides line up with TRBD1. This CDR3 is 14 amino acids long. CDR1 and CDR2 from the germline V gene are SGHDN and FVKESK. V was clipped by 2 bases and J by 7 bases; unmatched bases: 3. The CDR3 is CASSQTGGGEKLFF. In DNA, the CDR3 is TGTGCCAGCAGCCAAACAGGGGGTGGTGAAAAACTGTTTTTT.

The chain couples TRBV11-2 to TRBJ1-2, with 7 bases fitting TRBD1. The germline gives CDR1 SGHAT, CDR2 FQNNGV. The junction had 8 bases not matched to a gene; V was cut back by 5 bases and J by 5 bases. There are 14 residues in the CDR3. The CDR3 region is CASSPTGDGYGYTF. In DNA, the CDR3 is TGTGCCAGCAGCCCAACAGGGGACGGGTATGGCTACACCTTC.

J is TRBJ1-4 and V is TRBV7-8; D may be TRBD1 (5 bases). This CDR3 is 14 amino acids long. Germline V gives CDR1 SGHVS, CDR2 FQNEAQ. V lost 5 bases, J lost 2 bases, and 9 bases lay in between. CDR3 in amino acids: CASSRGRTNEKLFF. CDR3 in DNA: TGTGCCAGCAGCCGGGGACGGACTAATGAAAAACTGTTTTTT.

This clone was observed a handful of times. The J gene is TRBJ2-2, the V gene TRBV28; 11 bases fit TRBD1. CDR1 MDHEN and CDR2 SYDVKM come from the germline V gene. The CDR3 sequence is 16 residues long. The ends lost 6 bases at V and 6 bases at J; junction bases unmatched: 9. As DNA, the CDR3 is TGTGCCAGCAGCCGGTGGGGGACAGGGGGACCCGGGGAGCTGTTTTTT. This translates into CASSRWGTGGPGELFF.

The genes are TRBV6-1 and TRBJ2-3; TRBD1 matches at 8 bases. The germline CDR1 and CDR2 sequences are MNHNS and SASEGT. The junction had 7 bases not matched to a gene; V was cut back by 7 bases and J by 4 bases. The CDR3 extends over 14 amino acids. This CDR3 reads CASIRGPSADTQYF. CDR3 nucleotide sequence: TGTGCCAGCATCAGGGGGCCCAGTGCAGATACGCAGTATTTT.

The genes are TRBV6-1 and TRBJ1-2; the D gene is possibly TRBD1 (5 bases). Germline loops: CDR1 MNHNS, CDR2 SASEGT. This CDR3 is built from 15 residues. Between the trimmed V and J ends, which lost 6 bases and 2 bases, there was a span of 16 bases. The CDR3 bases are TGTGCCAGCAGCGACTTCACAGGTCCCAACTATGGCTACACCTTC. Its translation: CASSDFTGPNYGYTF.

The chain joins TRBV19 to TRBJ2-5; 9 positions match TRBD1. The length of the CDR3 is 15 residues. Germline CDR1 and CDR2: LNHDA and SQIVND (reference sequence). The V gene end was trimmed by 3 bases and the J gene end by 5 bases; junction bases not matched to a gene: 7. The CDR3 sequence is CASSIRRDREETQYF. The CDR3 DNA reads TGTGCCAGTAGTATCCGAAGGGACAGGGAGGAGACCCAGTACTTC.

The rearrangement joins TRBV4-2 to TRBJ2-2; D tentatively reads TRBD1 or TRBD2 (6 bases each). V lost 1 base and J lost 7, with 28 bases in between. The germline V gene has CDR1 LGHNA and CDR2 YNFKEQ. The CDR3 runs 20 residues. DNA of the CDR3: TGTGCCAGCAGCCAAGGGTCGGGAATAGCCGGGAGTCGGGGGCACGGGGAGCTGTTTTTT. This encodes CASSQGSGIAGSRGHGELFF.